The present entry profiles one TCR beta chain with its context. Its antigen is not known. The data are from a study of OX40 agonist ivuxolimab in advanced cancers. Study details: The patients' treatment was ivuxolimab, an agonistic anti-OX40 (CD134) antibody.

Profiled with immunoSEQ multiplex PCR; TCRdb holds only in-frame clones, not every one. The table shows about 47,000 clones, with under 90% occurring only once. CDR3 length equals 14 residues. V was trimmed by 2 bases and J by 2 bases, leaving 10 bases between them. Looked up from germline, CDR1 is SGHTA and CDR2 is FQGTGA. Study results and caveats: There was clonal expansion of CD4+ and CD8+ blood T cells by week 6 at 0.1 to 3.0 mg/kg.

Source: CD4+ or CD8+ T cells sorted from blood, taken in a trial of the OX40 agonist ivuxolimab. The origin of this receptor is an adult with an advanced solid tumor such as melanoma, head and neck, liver or kidney cancer. J is TRBJ2-7 and V is TRBV7-3; either TRBD1 or TRBD2 may supply D (5 bases each). CDR3 nucleotides: TGTGCCAGCAGCTTAGGGACCCTAGCCTACGAGCAGTACTTC. The encoded protein is CASSLGTLAYEQYF.